Listed below are T cell receptor beta chains from one sample, sequenced in a study of CD8 T cells in Susac syndrome. TCRdb recomputed calls from the immunoSEQ multiplex PCR reads with MiXCR, one row per CDR3 protein. This table has roughly 160,000 distinct CDR3 sequences, around 94% appearing once. Sample: CD4+ T cells from PBMCs. Receptor source: a human donor in good health. Both conserved end residues are part of each CDR3. D genes are given only for firm matches. Part of the rows lack a size; the others show once, few, many or a class for expanded clones.

TRBJ2-1 TRBD2 NA 14 TRBV11-1 CASSRGGAYNEQFF TGTGCCAGCAGCCGCGGGGGGGCCTACAATGAGCAGTTCTTC
TRBJ2-1 TRBD1 NA 12 TRBV24-1 CATRDRNNEQFF TGTGCCACCAGGGACAGGAACAATGAGCAGTTCTTC
TRBJ2-3 NA NA 13 TRBV29-1 CSVEPVLVDTQYF TGCAGCGTTGAACCAGTGCTAGTGGATACGCAGTATTTT
TRBJ2-5 TRBD1 NA 14 TRBV15 CATSKNRGGETQYF TGTGCCACCAGCAAAAACAGGGGTGGAGAGACCCAGTACTTC
TRBJ2-7 NA NA 12 TRBV2 CASTLQADEQYF TGTGCCAGCACTCTACAGGCTGACGAGCAGTACTTC
TRBJ1-6 NA NA 13 TRBV27 CASSTNRDSPLHF TGTGCCAGCAGTACTAACAGGGATTCACCCCTCCACTTT
TRBJ2-4 NA NA 13 TRBV3-1 CASSQAGRDIQYF TGTGCCAGCAGCCAAGCTGGACGAGACATTCAGTACTTC
TRBJ2-7 NA NA 15 TRBV6-5 CASSSAGSDSYEQYF TGTGCCAGCAGTTCGGCGGGGTCCGATTCCTACGAGCAGTACTTC
TRBJ2-7 NA once 14 TRBV4-3 CASSQDVGPYEQYF TGCGCCAGCAGCCAAGATGTCGGCCCCTACGAGCAGTACTTC
TRBJ1-4 NA NA 10 TRBV29-1 CSGDAEKLFF TGCAGCGGGGATGCTGAAAAACTGTTTTTT
TRBJ2-7 TRBD2 NA 15 TRBV9 CASSVAGTSSYEQYF TGTGCCAGCAGCGTAGCGGGGACTAGCTCCTACGAGCAGTACTTC
TRBJ1-1 NA NA 12 TRBV29-1 CSTGSPNTEAFF TGCAGTACAGGGTCACCGAACACTGAAGCTTTCTTT
TRBJ2-1 TRBD2 NA 14 TRBV20-1 CSASSLAGRNEQFF TGCAGTGCTAGTAGCCTAGCGGGGAGGAATGAGCAGTTCTTC
TRBJ2-2 TRBD2 NA 16 TRBV12-3/TRBV12-4 CASRTSGGPNTGELFF TGTGCCAGCCGGACTAGCGGGGGCCCGAACACCGGGGAGCTGTTTTTT
TRBJ2-5 NA NA 13 TRBV7-2 CASSAGMVETQYF TGTGCCAGCAGCGCGGGGATGGTTGAGACCCAGTACTTC
TRBJ1-2 NA NA 13 TRBV4-1 CASSRGGIYGYTF TGCGCCAGCAGCCGCGGAGGGATTTATGGCTACACCTTC
TRBJ2-5 NA once 12 TRBV29-1 CSVWTVQETQYF TGCAGCGTTTGGACAGTACAAGAGACCCAGTACTTC
TRBJ2-2 NA NA 14 TRBV20-1 CSDSGTPNTGELFF TGCAGTGACTCCGGGACTCCGAACACCGGGGAGCTGTTTTTT
TRBJ1-5 NA once 15 TRBV5-1 CASSLGQGTNQPQHF TGCGCCAGCAGCTTGGGCCAGGGGACCAATCAGCCCCAGCATTTT
TRBJ2-7 TRBD2 NA 15 TRBV15 CATSRGGSLSYEQYF TGTGCCACCAGCCGCGGGGGGTCACTTTCCTACGAGCAGTACTTC
TRBJ2-1 NA NA 13 TRBV6-2/TRBV6-3 CASSFDSYNEQFF TGTGCCAGCAGCTTTGACAGTTACAATGAGCAGTTCTTC
TRBJ2-1 NA NA 16 TRBV28 CASSSQGVSSYNEQFF TGTGCCAGCAGTTCTCAAGGTGTTAGCTCCTACAATGAGCAGTTCTTC
TRBJ2-1 TRBD2 NA 14 TRBV20-1 CSARPLADYNEQFF TGCAGTGCTAGACCCCTAGCGGACTACAATGAGCAGTTCTTC
TRBJ2-3 NA NA 14 TRBV19 CASSIRQATDTQYF TGTGCCAGTAGTATTCGTCAGGCCACAGATACGCAGTATTTT
TRBJ1-3 NA once 14 TRBV30 CAWSVGVAGNTIYF TGTGCCTGGAGTGTGGGTGTCGCTGGAAACACCATATATTTT
TRBJ1-5 TRBD1 NA 16 TRBV30 CACQPGQGLTNQPQHF TGTGCCTGTCAACCGGGACAGGGCCTCACAAATCAGCCCCAGCATTTT
TRBJ2-7 NA NA 14 TRBV18 CASSPQGRSGEQYF TGTGCCAGCTCACCACAGGGGAGATCGGGTGAGCAGTACTTC
TRBJ2-5 NA NA 15 TRBV7-2 CASSLGPGRQETQYF TGTGCCAGCAGCTTAGGTCCAGGCCGCCAAGAGACCCAGTACTTC
TRBJ2-1 TRBD2 NA 15 TRBV7-3 CASSRSGGGNNEQFF TGTGCCAGCAGTCGAAGCGGGGGTGGTAACAATGAGCAGTTCTTC
TRBJ2-6 NA NA 14 TRBV7-2 CASSLETRMGVLTF TGTGCCAGCAGCTTAGAAACCAGAATGGGCGTCCTGACTTTC
TRBJ1-1 NA NA 13 TRBV3-1 CASSPSTNTEAFF TGTGCCAGCAGCCCGTCTACTAACACTGAAGCTTTCTTT
TRBJ1-2 NA NA 12 TRBV29-1 CSVEIIPGGYTF TGCAGCGTTGAGATTATCCCGGGAGGCTACACCTTC
TRBJ1-2 NA NA 14 TRBV29-1 CSVEELGREDGYTF TGCAGCGTTGAAGAATTAGGCAGGGAAGATGGCTACACCTTC
TRBJ2-1 NA NA 14 TRBV13 CASSLGLTYNEQFF TGTGCCAGCAGTCTGGGACTTACCTACAATGAGCAGTTCTTC
TRBJ2-1 TRBD2 NA 12 TRBV5-4 CASSPTGGEQFF TGTGCCAGCAGCCCCACGGGGGGTGAGCAGTTCTTC
TRBJ1-4 NA NA 12 TRBV7-8 CASSLGNEKLFF TGTGCCAGCAGCTTAGGAAATGAAAAACTGTTTTTT
TRBJ2-5 NA NA 13 TRBV20-1 CSARDPQQETQYF TGCAGTGCTAGAGATCCCCAGCAAGAGACCCAGTACTTC
TRBJ2-7 TRBD1 NA 15 TRBV27 CASSSTGGETHEQYF TGTGCCAGCAGTTCAACAGGGGGCGAGACCCACGAGCAGTACTTC
TRBJ1-2 TRBD1 NA 14 TRBV9 CASSVGTELYGYTF TGTGCCAGCAGCGTGGGGACAGAACTCTATGGCTACACCTTC
TRBJ2-5 TRBD1 NA 15 TRBV20-1 CSAVTPGQGAETQYF TGCAGTGCTGTTACACCGGGACAGGGGGCAGAGACCCAGTACTTC
TRBJ2-5 TRBD1 NA 13 TRBV29-1 CSTSTGGPETQYF TGCAGCACATCTACAGGGGGTCCGGAGACCCAGTACTTC
TRBJ2-1 NA NA 14 TRBV6-6 CASSYRRGDNEQFF TGTGCCAGCAGTTACAGGCGAGGGGATAATGAGCAGTTCTTC
TRBJ2-1 NA NA 12 TRBV7-2 CASSLDRNEQFF TGTGCCAGCAGCTTAGACAGGAATGAGCAGTTCTTC
TRBJ2-7 TRBD2 NA 16 TRBV3-1 CASSPPTSGGGYEQYF TGTGCCAGCAGCCCCCCAACTAGCGGGGGGGGATACGAGCAGTACTTC
TRBJ2-7 NA NA 16 TRBV5-1 CASSLDGRTDNYEQYF TGCGCCAGCAGCTTGGACGGCAGGACAGACAACTACGAGCAGTACTTC
TRBJ1-6 NA once 14 TRBV7-2 CASSLWTVNSPLHF TGTGCCAGCAGTCTCTGGACAGTGAATTCACCCCTCCACTTT
TRBJ2-7 NA NA 12 TRBV9 CASSVDPLAEYF TGTGCCAGCAGCGTAGATCCCCTAGCTGAGTACTTC
TRBJ1-2 TRBD1 NA 16 TRBV29-1 CSVERSGTGANYGYTF TGCAGCGTTGAGAGAAGTGGGACAGGGGCTAACTATGGCTACACCTTC
TRBJ1-1 NA once 14 TRBV5-1 CASSQGTTITEAFF TGCGCCAGCAGCCAGGGGACTACAATCACTGAAGCTTTCTTT
TRBJ1-5 NA NA 13 TRBV18 CASSPARVQPQHF TGTGCCAGCTCACCAGCCAGGGTGCAGCCCCAGCATTTT
TRBJ2-7 TRBD1 NA 13 TRBV27 CASARDSSYEQYF TGTGCCAGCGCTCGGGACAGCTCCTACGAGCAGTACTTC
TRBJ2-2 NA NA 12 TRBV4-2 CASSPVGGELFF TGTGCCAGCAGCCCAGTGGGCGGGGAGCTGTTTTTT